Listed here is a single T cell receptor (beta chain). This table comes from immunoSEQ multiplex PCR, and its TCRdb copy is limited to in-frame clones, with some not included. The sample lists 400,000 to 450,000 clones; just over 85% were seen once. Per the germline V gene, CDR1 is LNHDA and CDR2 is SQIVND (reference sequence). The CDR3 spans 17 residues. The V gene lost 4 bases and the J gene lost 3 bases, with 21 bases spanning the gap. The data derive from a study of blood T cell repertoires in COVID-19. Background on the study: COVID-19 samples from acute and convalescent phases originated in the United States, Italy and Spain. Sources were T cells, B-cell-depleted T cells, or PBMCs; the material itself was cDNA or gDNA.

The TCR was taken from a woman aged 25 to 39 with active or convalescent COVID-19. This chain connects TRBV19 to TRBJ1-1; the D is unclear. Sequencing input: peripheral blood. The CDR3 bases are TGTGCCAGTAGTACCAGGTCCTACCGTATCAGTTACACTGAAGCTTTCTTT. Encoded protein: CASSTRSYRISYTEAFF.